A selection of T cell receptor beta chains follows, all from one sample in a study of cytomegalovirus exposure and HLA in healthy donors. Clones were sequenced by immunoSEQ multiplex PCR, and TCRdb holds only the in-frame ones, with some missing. The table lists around 100,000 clones. The sequenced sample consisted of PBMCs. The receptors were gathered from a woman between 25 and 40 years old in good health and CMV-seronegative. CDR3s include the opening cysteine and the closing phenylalanine or tryptophan. The D gene is left open where the match is weak.

j_call cdr3_length v_call d_call cdr3_aa cdr3_nt
TRBJ1-1 14 TRBV29-1 - CSGQTPEGGTEAFF TGCAGCGGACAGACACCGGAGGGAGGCACTGAAGCTTTCTTT
TRBJ1-2 12 TRBV2 TRBD1 CASRDRGLGYTF TGTGCCAGCAGGGACAGGGGGCTTGGCTACACCTTC
TRBJ2-1 12 TRBV28 - CASLRRYNEQFF TGTGCCAGCCTCCGGCGGTACAATGAGCAGTTCTTC
TRBJ1-1 15 TRBV7-3 - CASSLTGGMGTEAFF TGTGCCAGCAGCTTAACGGGGGGGATGGGCACTGAAGCTTTCTTT
TRBJ2-7 12 TRBV5-6 TRBD2 CASTPGGDEQYF TGTGCCAGCACTCCCGGGGGGGACGAGCAGTACTTC
TRBJ1-2 16 TRBV21-1 - CASSKNIQGARYGYTF TGTGCCAGCAGCAAAAATATACAGGGGGCAAGGTATGGCTACACCTTC
TRBJ2-3 16 TRBV5-6 - CASSIDRNPSTDTQYF TGTGCCAGCAGCATCGACAGAAATCCTAGCACAGATACGCAGTATTTT
TRBJ2-5 14 TRBV10-3 TRBD2 CAISGTSSGETQYF TGTGCCATCAGTGGGACTAGCTCTGGAGAGACCCAGTACTTC
TRBJ1-1 13 TRBV6-1 - CASSEYSRTEAFF TGTGCCAGCAGTGAATATAGCCGCACTGAAGCTTTCTTT
TRBJ2-2 16 TRBV5-8 TRBD1 CASSYRDRFFTGELFF TGTGCCAGCAGCTACCGGGACAGGTTTTTCACCGGGGAGCTGTTTTTT
TRBJ2-1 15 TRBV9 TRBD1 CASSLTGQLNNEQFF TGTGCCAGCAGCCTCACGGGACAGTTGAACAATGAGCAGTTCTTC
TRBJ1-1 12 TRBV6-5 - CATSRGNTEAFF TGTGCCACCTCCCGAGGGAACACTGAAGCTTTCTTT
TRBJ2-1 16 TRBV4-2 TRBD1 CASSQDADRGYNEQFF TGTGCCAGCAGCCAAGATGCGGACAGGGGTTACAATGAGCAGTTCTTC
TRBJ2-1 16 TRBV5-4 - CASRSASAESYNEQFF TGTGCCAGCAGGTCGGCTAGCGCCGAATCCTACAATGAGCAGTTCTTC
TRBJ1-1 14 TRBV7-9 - CASLSLSGNTEAFF TGTGCCAGCCTATCTCTCTCGGGGAACACTGAAGCTTTCTTT
TRBJ2-1 16 TRBV4-2 - CASSQDVGGAYNEQFF TGTGCCAGCAGCCAAGACGTGGGCGGGGCTTACAATGAGCAGTTCTTC
TRBJ1-2 13 TRBV11-1 - CASSMSGALGYTF TGTGCCAGCAGCATGTCTGGGGCGCTGGGCTACACCTTC
TRBJ1-1 13 TRBV11-2 TRBD1 CASSSGQGTEAFF TGTGCCAGCAGCTCCGGACAGGGCACTGAAGCTTTCTTT
TRBJ1-5 13 TRBV7-2 - CASTSRGGQPQHF TGTGCCAGCACGTCCAGAGGGGGTCAGCCCCAGCATTTT
TRBJ1-1 13 TRBV7-6 - CASSLGERTEAFF TGTGCCAGCAGCTTAGGTGAGAGGACTGAAGCTTTCTTT
TRBJ1-4 15 TRBV7-3 - CASSLSAGDFEKLFF TGTGCCAGCAGCTTGTCGGCAGGGGATTTTGAAAAACTGTTTTTT
TRBJ1-2 15 TRBV27 TRBD1 CASSLGTGNGWGYTF TGTGCCAGCAGTTTAGGGACAGGGAATGGTTGGGGCTACACCTTC
TRBJ2-5 14 TRBV19 TRBD2 CASSTRLAGETQYF TGTGCCAGTAGTACTAGACTAGCCGGAGAGACCCAGTACTTC
TRBJ2-7 14 TRBV5-5 TRBD2 CASSPTSGGREQYF TGTGCCAGCAGCCCGACTAGCGGGGGCCGTGAGCAGTACTTC
TRBJ2-7 15 TRBV5-1 - CASSPNRQGEYEQYF TGCGCCAGCAGCCCCAACCGACAAGGGGAATACGAGCAGTACTTC
TRBJ2-7 14 TRBV7-3 TRBD2 CASSLAGGTYEQYF TGTGCCAGCAGCCTAGCGGGAGGGACCTACGAGCAGTACTTC
TRBJ1-2 12 TRBV5-1 - CASRTGNYGYTF TGCGCCAGCAGGACAGGTAACTATGGCTACACCTTC
TRBJ2-2 15 TRBV18 - CASSPPAGYTGELFF TGTGCCAGCTCACCCCCGGCAGGGTACACCGGGGAGCTGTTTTTT
TRBJ1-4 16 TRBV4-1 - CASSQAGIATNEKLFF TGCGCCAGCAGCCAAGCCGGCATAGCTACGAATGAAAAACTGTTTTTT
TRBJ2-7 12 TRBV6-5 - CASSQAANEQYF TGTGCCAGCAGCCAAGCGGCAAATGAGCAGTACTTC
TRBJ1-3 15 TRBV28 - CASSPLRIVGNTIYF TGTGCCAGCAGTCCCCTACGAATAGTTGGAAACACCATATATTTT
TRBJ1-5 18 TRBV18 - CASSPLADNHLVNQPQHF TGTGCCAGCTCACCGCTAGCCGACAACCACCTAGTTAATCAGCCCCAGCATTTT
TRBJ1-4 16 TRBV7-2 - CASSPLAAATNEKLFF TGTGCCAGCAGTCCCCTTGCGGCAGCAACTAATGAAAAACTGTTTTTT
TRBJ1-1 12 TRBV14 - CASSLWGGAAFF TGTGCCAGCAGCCTTTGGGGGGGGGCCGCTTTCTTT
TRBJ2-7 14 TRBV5-1 TRBD1 CASSSGQGSDEQYF TGCGCCAGCAGCTCCGGACAGGGGAGCGACGAGCAGTACTTC
TRBJ1-2 14 TRBV28 TRBD1 CASSLRGQGNDYTF TGTGCCAGCAGTTTGAGGGGACAGGGAAATGACTACACCTTC
TRBJ1-2 14 TRBV5-6 - CASSKDTGLVGYTF TGTGCCAGCAGCAAGGACACAGGGCTGGTAGGCTACACCTTC
TRBJ1-1 13 TRBV7-3 - CASSFSLNTEAFF TGTGCCAGCAGCTTTAGCCTTAACACTGAAGCTTTCTTT
TRBJ2-3 16 TRBV5-1 - CASSLVGGTLTDTQYF TGCGCCAGCAGCTTGGTAGGCGGGACCCTCACAGATACGCAGTATTTT
TRBJ1-2 13 TRBV29-1 - CSVKGLANYGYTF TGCAGCGTTAAGGGGCTTGCTAACTATGGCTACACCTTC
TRBJ1-2 15 TRBV27 - CASSLTDSPNYGYTF TGTGCCAGCAGTTTGACAGACAGTCCTAACTATGGCTACACCTTC
TRBJ2-7 14 TRBV5-1 TRBD1 CASSPGQFSYEQYF TGCGCCAGCAGCCCGGGACAGTTCTCCTACGAGCAGTACTTC
TRBJ2-1 16 TRBV11-3 - CASSLGGTSLINEQFF TGTGCCAGCAGCTTAGGGGGGACATCACTCATCAATGAGCAGTTCTTC
TRBJ1-4 12 TRBV7-9 - CASSFSGEKLFF TGTGCCAGCAGCTTCTCCGGGGAAAAACTGTTTTTT
TRBJ2-2 13 TRBV7-9 - CASSPVLSGELFF TGTGCCAGCAGTCCCGTCCTGTCCGGGGAGCTGTTTTTT
TRBJ2-7 14 TRBV9 TRBD2 CASSPGGLAYEQYF TGTGCCAGCAGCCCGGGAGGATTGGCCTACGAGCAGTACTTC
TRBJ1-2 15 TRBV7-2 TRBD1 CASSILQGAYYGYTF TGTGCCAGCAGCATACTCCAGGGGGCATACTATGGCTACACCTTC
TRBJ2-7 13 TRBV6-1 - CATRRPTTYEQYF TGTGCCACCCGGAGGCCTACCACCTACGAGCAGTACTTC
TRBJ1-1 10 TRBV6-1 - CATGGYEAFF TGTGCCACGGGGGGGTACGAAGCTTTCTTT
TRBJ2-1 17 TRBV7-3 - CASSLRPERSSYNEQFF TGTGCCAGCAGCTTAAGGCCGGAGCGAAGCTCCTACAATGAGCAGTTCTTC
TRBJ2-7 15 TRBV19 TRBD1 CASSQGARFNAEQYF TGTGCCAGTAGTCAGGGGGCGAGGTTTAATGCCGAGCAGTACTTC
TRBJ2-7 16 TRBV10-1 TRBD2 CASSGGTSGSSYEQYF TGCGCCAGCAGTGGGGGGACTAGCGGCAGCTCCTACGAGCAGTACTTC